The subject of this entry is one TCR beta chain. The antigen remains unidentified. The time point: pretreatment peripheral blood. Synthetic spike-ins, TCR analog templates, were added into each PCR. The assay was immunoSEQ multiplex PCR, and TCRdb's table has in-frame clones only and misses some. The sample contains approximately 63,000 clones, approximately 78% of which appear only once. The record originates from a study of PD-L1 blockade in urothelial cancer. Notes on the study in general: Lower than median blood TCR clonality before treatment predicted better survival.

Trimming left V 0 bases short and J 4 bases short, with 12 bases between. The germline CDR1 and CDR2 sequences are MGHRA and YSYEKL. The CDR3 sequence is 15 residues long. This specimen was PBMCs, taken around atezolizumab (anti-PD-L1) treatment. The V call is TRBV4-1, the J call TRBJ1-2; D is perhaps TRBD1 (6 bases). The clonotype comes from a man between 70 and 80 years old with urothelial cancer. CDR3 sequence reads: CASSQDWGQLYGYTF. DNA for the CDR3: TGCGCCAGCAGCCAAGATTGGGGGCAGCTCTATGGCTACACCTTC.